Below, 4 T cell receptor beta chains from the same sample are listed, as sequenced in a study of cytomegalovirus exposure and HLA in healthy donors. PCR employed 60 Vbeta and 13 Jbeta primers. The data were produced by immunoSEQ multiplex PCR, yet TCRdb's version contains in-frame clones alone and is incomplete. The data hold tens of thousands of clones, with about a tenth observed a single time. Sequencing was carried out using PBMCs. The receptors originated from a man in his 60s in good health and CMV-seropositive.

This clone was seen only a few times. This rearrangement joins TRBV5-6 to TRBJ2-1; D remains ambiguous. The ends were cut back, 1 base at V and 5 bases at J, with 4 bases in the middle. Per germline, CDR1 SGHDT and CDR2 YYEEEE. The CDR3 is 12 residues long. The CDR3 DNA sequence: TGTGCCAGCAGCTTGACGGACAATGAGCAGTTCTTC. This sequence encodes CASSLTDNEQFF.

The sample holds a few counts of this clone. The CDR3 spells CASSLLQGAQNEQFF. CDR3 sequence (DNA): TGCGCCAGCAGCTTGCTCCAGGGGGCGCAGAATGAGCAGTTCTTC. The chain joins TRBV5-1 to TRBJ2-1; 8 bases are shared with TRBD1. There are 15 residues in the CDR3. V lost 1 base to trimming and J lost 7 bases; unmatched junction nucleotides: 7. Germline CDR1 reads SGHRS; CDR2 reads YFSETQ.

This clone was seen a few times. V usage is TRBV4-1 and J usage is TRBJ1-3; the match to TRBD1 covers 9 bases. Trimming cost V 2 bases and J 4 bases; bases outside gene matches: 12. The V gene's germline CDR1 is MGHRA and CDR2 YSYEKL. The CDR3 has 18 amino acids. CDR3 sequence: CASSQSRTGVIVGNTIYF. CDR3 nucleotide sequence: TGCGCCAGCAGCCAAAGCCGGACAGGGGTGATCGTCGGAAACACCATATATTTT.

This clone occurred a few times. The rearrangement links TRBV6-5 to TRBJ1-5; D unclear. The CDR3 spans 14 residues. Looked up from germline, CDR1 is MNHEY and CDR2 is SVGAGI. Trimming took off 10 bases at V and 2 bases at J, with 15 bases between the two ends. The CDR3, as DNA: TGTGCCACCCGGCCCAGCGACGGCAATCAGCCCCAGCATTTT. It codes for CATRPSDGNQPQHF.